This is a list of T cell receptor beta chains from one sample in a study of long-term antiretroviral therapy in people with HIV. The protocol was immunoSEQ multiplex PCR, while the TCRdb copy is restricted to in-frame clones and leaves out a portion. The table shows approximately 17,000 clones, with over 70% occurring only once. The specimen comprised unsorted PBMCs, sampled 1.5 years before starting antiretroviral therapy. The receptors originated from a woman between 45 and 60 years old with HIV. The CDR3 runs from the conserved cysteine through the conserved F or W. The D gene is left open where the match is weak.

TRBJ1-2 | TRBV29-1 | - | TGCAGCGTTGGGGAGCGTGGCTATGGCTACACCTTC | CSVGERGYGYTF
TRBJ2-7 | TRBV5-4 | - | TGTGCCAGCAGCTTGGACGGTCTTGAATCCTACGAGCAGTACTTC | CASSLDGLESYEQYF
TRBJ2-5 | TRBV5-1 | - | TGCGCCAGCAGCTTGGTCCCAGACAGAGTTGGGGAGACCCAGTACTTC | CASSLVPDRVGETQYF
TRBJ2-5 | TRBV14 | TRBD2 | TGTGCCAGCAGCCAAATGCTAGCGGGGATTCGAGAGACCCAGTACTTC | CASSQMLAGIRETQYF
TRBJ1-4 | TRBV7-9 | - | TGTGCCAGCAGTCATTGGACACCTGCAACTAATGAAAAACTGTTTTTT | CASSHWTPATNEKLFF
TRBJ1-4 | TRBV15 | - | TGTGCCACCAGCAGAGATCGACGAACGACGGATGAAAAACTGTTTTTT | CATSRDRRTTDEKLFF
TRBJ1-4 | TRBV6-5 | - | TGTGCCAGCAGTTACTCGTCAGCTAGAAGTGAAAAACTGTTTTTT | CASSYSSARSEKLFF
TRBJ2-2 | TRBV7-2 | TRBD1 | TGTGCCAGCAGGAGACAGGGGAACACCGGGGAGCTGTTTTTT | CASRRQGNTGELFF
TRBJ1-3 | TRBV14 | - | TGTGCCAGCAGCCAAGACGGGATCTCTGGAAACACCATATATTTT | CASSQDGISGNTIYF
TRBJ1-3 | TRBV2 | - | TGTGCCAGCAGTGACTTCTTACAGGGCGAGTCTGGAAACACCATATATTTT | CASSDFLQGESGNTIYF